What follows are 8 T cell receptor beta chains derived from one specimen sequenced in a study of blood T cell repertoires in COVID-19. Profiling relied on immunoSEQ multiplex PCR, and the TCRdb table lists in-frame clones only, not all of them. The sample shows over 200,000 clones, approximately 87% of them seen only once. Sequenced sample: peripheral blood. Receptors originate from a woman aged 45-65 years with acute or convalescent COVID-19.

The chain is built from TRBV9 and TRBJ2-7; TRBD1 matches 7 bases. The CDR3 runs to 13 residues. The junction had 6 bases not matched to a gene; V was cut back by 5 bases and J by 4 bases. Germline loops: CDR1 SGDLS, CDR2 YYNGEE. This CDR3 is CASSRQGGYEQYF. The CDR3 nucleotides are TGTGCCAGCAGTAGACAGGGTGGGTACGAGCAGTACTTC.

On this clone: Other DNA sequences in this specimen translate into the identical CDR3. The J gene is TRBJ1-5, the V gene TRBV18, with D perhaps matching TRBD1 (6 bases). The CDR3 loop spans 14 amino acids. V was clipped by 2 bases and J by 4 bases, with 9 bases between them. Per the germline V gene, CDR1 is KGHSH and CDR2 is LQKENI. CDR3: CASSPSRGNQPQHF. In DNA, the CDR3 is TGTGCCAGCTCACCATCGAGGGGGAATCAGCCCCAGCATTTT.

The J gene is TRBJ2-5, the V gene TRBV3-1 (or the pseudogene TRBV3-2); TRBD2 agrees at 7 bases. The V gene's germline CDR1 is LGHDT and CDR2 YNNKEL (reference sequence). Trimming took 1 base from V and 5 from J; bases not matched to a gene: 7. This CDR3 comprises 15 residues. The CDR3 is CASSQGGGSAETQYF. The CDR3 nucleotides read TGTGCCAGCAGCCAAGGGGGCGGGAGTGCGGAGACCCAGTACTTC.

Written as DNA, the CDR3 is TGTGCCAGCAGGCGCACCCAAGCGGGAGTAGTTGCAGATACGCAGTATTTT. Its protein product is CASRRTQAGVVADTQYF. The chain uses TRBV2 and TRBJ2-3; 8 bases align to TRBD2. Looked up from germline, CDR1 is SNHLY and CDR2 is FYNNEI. V lost 6 bases and J lost 4; bases outside the gene matches: 15. The CDR3 sequence is 17 residues long.

This sequence joins TRBV19 and TRBJ2-5, with D possibly TRBD2 on 5 matching bases. The CDR3 runs 15 residues. With 4 bases removed from V and 0 bases from J, the gap between germline ends came to 12 bases. Germline CDR1 and CDR2: LNHDA and SQIVND (reference sequence). The CDR3 is CASSKDYSYQETQYF. For the CDR3, the DNA is TGTGCCAGTAGTAAAGACTATTCGTACCAAGAGACCCAGTACTTC.

A single count supports this clone. The chain couples TRBV2 to TRBJ2-7; perhaps TRBD2 as D (5 bases). Germline V CDR1 and CDR2: SNHLY, FYNNEI. The CDR3 runs to 13 residues. V was cut by 6 bases and J by 3 bases, with 12 bases left in between. The chain's CDR3 is CASRAGPSYEQYF. CDR3 sequence (DNA): TGTGCCAGCAGGGCGGGCCCCAGCTACGAGCAGTACTTC.

The chain couples TRBV28 to TRBJ2-5; D is perhaps TRBD1 (5 bases). V was clipped by 3 bases and J by 6 bases, with 14 bases between them. CDR3 length: 14 residues. Germline V gene data show CDR1 as MDHEN and CDR2 as SYDVKM. This CDR3 is CASSLNQGTKTQYF. CDR3 sequence (DNA): TGTGCCAGCAGTTTGAACCAGGGTACAAAGACCCAGTACTTC.

V is TRBV7-3 and J is TRBJ2-3; 8 nucleotides align to TRBD2. The J segment lost 3 bases and the V segment lost 8 bases, leaving 4 bases of the junction unmatched. In germline, CDR1 is SGHTA, CDR2 FQGTGA. The CDR3 sequence is 13 residues long. Here the CDR3 DNA reads TGTGCCAGCGGGACTAGTTATACAGATACGCAGTATTTT. Residues: CASGTSYTDTQYF.